This record concerns one T cell receptor beta chain sequence. Its antigen is undetermined. The junction had 12 bases not matched to a gene; V was cut back by 5 bases and J by 4 bases. Germline V lookup: CDR1 SGHDN, CDR2 FVKESK. The CDR3 extends over 16 amino acids. The data belong to a study of T cell clones after liver transplantation. Assay: immunoSEQ multiplex PCR; the TCRdb copy retains only in-frame clones and omits some. The sample lists approximately 25,000 clones, about 70% seen once, with 2.5% to 3.5% in the top ten. General study points: Donor-reactive sequences fell more than third party-reactive ones, suggesting partial deletion.

The receptor's source is a human donor who received a liver transplant. V and J are TRBV14 and TRBJ1-1, with 8 bases identical to TRBD1. The input for sequencing was CD4+ T cells from blood, taken before liver transplant. CDR3 bases: TGTGCCAGCAGCTTAAACCAGGGGGCTGTGATCACTGAAGCTTTCTTT. It specifies CASSLNQGAVITEAFF. Looking up the rest from reference TRBV14 and TRBJ1-1 gives the full variable domain: EAGVTQFPSHSVIEKGQTVTLRCDPISGHDNLYWYRRVMGKEIKFLLHFVKESKQDESGMPNNRFLAERTGGTYSTLKVQPAELEDSGVYFCASSLNQGAVITEAFFGQGTRLTVV.